The 14 T cell receptor beta chains below come from one sample, sequenced in a study of T cells in Graves' hyperthyroidism and ophthalmopathy. Amplified TCR beta CDR3 regions derived from RNA transcripts. The primer set for the first-round RT-PCR of the TCR CDR3 was HTBI. TCRdb called the multiplex PCR reads again in MiXCR, with one record for every CDR3 protein. Of around 240,000 distinct CDR3 sequences in the sample, roughly 15% were seen once. The sequenced sample consisted of blood. The receptors originated from a woman between 35 and 50 years old with Graves' hyperthyroidism that later progressed to Graves' ophthalmopathy.

A word on this clonotype: One junction end disagrees with the germline gene, perhaps due to a read error. V usage is TRBV3-1 and J usage is TRBJ2-7, with TRBD2 matching 8 bases. The CDR3 has 15 residues. Germline V gene data show CDR1 as LGHDT and CDR2 as YNNKEL (reference sequence). In DNA, the CDR3 is TGTGCCGGCAGCCAAGCGGGAGAGAGCTCCTACGAGCAGTACTTC. Its protein product is CAGSQAGESSYEQYF.

This rearrangement joins TRBV18 to TRBJ2-3; D might be TRBD2 (6 bases). Germline V gene data show CDR1 as KGHSH and CDR2 as LQKENI. The CDR3 consists of 18 residues. The germline V and J ends were trimmed by 6 bases and 4 bases, with 26 bases remaining between them. CDR3 region: CASSPGLTTSGWADTQYF. The CDR3, as DNA: TGTGCCAGCTCCCCTGGACTAACGACTAGTGGATGGGCAGATACGCAGTATTTT. Complete variable domain (other parts from reference TRBV18 and TRBJ2-3): NAGVMQNPRHLVRRRGQEARLRCSPMKGHSHVYWYRQLPEEGLKFMVYLQKENIIDESGMPKERFSAEFPKEGPSILRIQQVVRGDSAAYFCASSPGLTTSGWADTQYFGPGTRLTVL.

The chain combines TRBV28 with TRBJ2-7, with D unclear. In germline, CDR1 is MDHEN, CDR2 SYDVKM. V was pared by 7 bases and J by 0 bases, with 7 bases between. The CDR3 runs 12 residues. Here the CDR3 reads CASIRSSYEQYF. The CDR3 DNA sequence: TGTGCCAGCATCAGGAGCTCCTACGAGCAGTACTTC.

This clonotype was detected many times. V gene TRBV15 combines with J gene TRBJ2-1; D unresolved. The CDR3 has 15 amino acids. The germline V gene has CDR1 LNHNV and CDR2 YYDKDF (reference sequence). V was pared by 1 base and J by 8 bases, with 15 bases between. The CDR3 DNA sequence: TGTGCCACCAGCAGAGTCTCCACCGTGGGCTATGAGCAGTTCTTC. This gives the protein CATSRVSTVGYEQFF. Filled out from reference TRBV15 and TRBJ2-1, the complete variable domain reads DAMVIQNPRYQVTQFGKPVTLSCSQTLNHNVMYWYQQKSSQAPKLLFHYYDKDFNNEADTPDNFQSRRPNTSFCFLDIRSPGLGDTAMYLCATSRVSTVGYEQFFGPGTRLTVL.

This clonotype has ten or more counts. The V call is TRBV20-1, the J call TRBJ2-1; D gene uncertain. CDR1 and CDR2 from the germline V gene are DFQATT and SNEGSKA (reference sequence). The CDR3 contains 14 residues. The germline V and J ends were trimmed by 3 bases and 10 bases, with 19 bases remaining between them. CDR3 sequence: CSASRRVGIGEQFF. CDR3 DNA: TGCAGTGCTAGCAGAAGAGTTGGGATAGGGGAGCAGTTCTTC.

This clonotype was picked up many times. V gene TRBV27 combines with J gene TRBJ2-1; D possibly matches TRBD1 or TRBD2 (6 bases each). Germline CDR1 MNHEY, CDR2 SMNVEV (reference sequence). V lost 4 bases to trimming and J lost 8 bases, with 21 bases between them. The CDR3 is 16 amino acids. In nucleotides, the CDR3 is TGTGCCAGCAGTTCCTTCCCGTGGACGAGGGGGGATGAGCAGTTCTTC. Amino acid sequence: CASSSFPWTRGDEQFF.

This clonotype was observed a few times. V is TRBV7-9 and J is TRBJ2-1; D is ambiguous. Germline CDR1 SEHNR, CDR2 FQNEAQ (reference sequence). The CDR3 totals 15 residues. Trimming took off 5 bases at V and 7 bases at J, with 18 bases between the two ends. The CDR3 DNA sequence: TGTGCCAGCAGCCACACATCTTACCTAGGGAATGAGCAGTTCTTC. Protein product: CASSHTSYLGNEQFF.

This clonotype was recorded at least ten times. CDR3 sequence: CASSYSIGIEQYF. The CDR3 DNA follows: TGTGCCAGCAGTTACTCGATCGGGATCGAGCAGTACTTC. This chain uses TRBV6-5 with TRBJ2-7; TRBD2 is a possible D gene (5 bases). V was trimmed by 0 bases and J by 6 bases, leaving 9 bases between them. The germline CDR1 and CDR2 sequences are MNHEY and SVGAGI. This CDR3 is 13 amino acids long.

Of note for this clonotype: This may arise from a read error, as a much more abundant clone is one base away. This sequence joins TRBV2 and TRBJ2-7, with 12 bases that match TRBD2. CDR3 size: 15 residues. Germline CDR1 SNHLY, CDR2 FYNNEI. V lost 2 bases to trimming and J lost 4 bases; unmatched junction nucleotides: 3. Written as DNA, the CDR3 is TGTGCCAGCAGTGAATGGACTAGCGGGGATTACGAGCAGTACTTC. It yields the protein CASSEWTSGDYEQYF.

This clonotype showed up many times. The gene calls are TRBV19 and TRBJ2-4; tentatively, D is TRBD1 (5 bases). Per germline, CDR1 LNHDA and CDR2 SQIVND (reference sequence). This CDR3 has 15 amino acids. V lost 5 bases and J lost 0, with 11 bases in between. In DNA, the CDR3 is TGTGCCAGTAGTCCAGGGCTTTCAGCCAAAAACATTCAGTACTTC. This encodes CASSPGLSAKNIQYF.

This clonotype was seen repeatedly, ten times or more. This chain joins TRBV3-1 and TRBJ2-5, with D perhaps TRBD2 (5 bases). V lost 0 bases to trimming and J lost 5 bases, with 10 bases between them. This CDR3 is built from 14 residues. Germline-derived CDR1 and CDR2 are LGHDT and YNNKEL (reference sequence). CDR3 loop: CASSQEYRGETQYF. As DNA, the CDR3 is TGTGCCAGCAGCCAAGAGTACCGCGGGGAGACCCAGTACTTC.

A few counts support this clonotype. V and J are TRBV13 and TRBJ2-7; TRBD1 matches at 8 bases. V dropped 2 bases and J dropped 3; count of bases not matched to a gene: 3. Germline loops: CDR1 PRHDT, CDR2 FYEKMQ (reference sequence). The CDR3 sequence is 14 residues long. CDR3 in amino acids: CASSLQGAFYEQYF. The CDR3 region has the DNA TGTGCCAGCAGCTTACAGGGGGCTTTCTACGAGCAGTACTTC.

This clonotype was recorded a few times. The rearrangement uses TRBV4-1 and TRBJ1-1; unclear D gene. The V end was cut by 3 bases, the J end by 1 base, with 9 bases between. Germline lookup yields CDR1 MGHRA and CDR2 YSYEKL. The CDR3 is made up of 14 amino acids. The CDR3 here is CASSQAAANTEAFF. Here the CDR3 DNA reads TGCGCCAGCAGCCAGGCCGCAGCGAACACTGAAGCTTTCTTT.

This clonotype was seen ten or more times. The genes are TRBV11-2 and TRBJ2-1; TRBD1 agrees at 7 bases. This CDR3 comprises 12 residues. Germline CDR1 is SGHAT and CDR2 is FQNNGV. V was pared by 5 bases and J by 15 bases, with 10 bases of the junction left unmatched. CDR3 amino acids: CASSPDRLNPFF. CDR3 in DNA: TGTGCCAGCAGCCCGGACAGGTTGAACCCGTTCTTC.